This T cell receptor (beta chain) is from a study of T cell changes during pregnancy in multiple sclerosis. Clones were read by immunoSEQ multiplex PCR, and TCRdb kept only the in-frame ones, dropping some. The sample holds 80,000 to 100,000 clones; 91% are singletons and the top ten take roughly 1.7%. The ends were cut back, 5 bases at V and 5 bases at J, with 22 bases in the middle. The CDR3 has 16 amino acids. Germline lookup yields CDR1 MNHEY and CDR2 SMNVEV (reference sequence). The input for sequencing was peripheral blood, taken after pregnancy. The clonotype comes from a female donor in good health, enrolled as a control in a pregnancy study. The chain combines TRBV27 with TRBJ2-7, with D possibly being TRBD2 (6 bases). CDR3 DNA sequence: TGTGCCAGCAGTCCGGGGGAGGCTGGCTCTAGGCACGAGCAGTACTTC. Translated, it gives CASSPGEAGSRHEQYF.